This TCR beta chain is drawn from a study of blood T cells in healthy people across ages. This clonotype has just a few counts. The study recruited healthy Caucasian donors from Russia who were aged about 6 to 95. Every sample gave at least 5.5 micrograms of total RNA when it was extracted. The length of the CDR3 is 16 residues. V shed 4 bases and J shed 0 bases, with 15 bases lying between them. The germline gives CDR1 SGHTA, CDR2 FQGNSA. Then a second PCR, running roughly 6 to 12 cycles, was carried out with a sample-barcoded 5' primer and a J-beta primer mix. Every single cDNA molecule received a tag from a template-switch adaptor with 12 random nucleotides. Each CDR3 protein gets one entry after TCRdb re-called the 5' RACE reads with MiXCR. The table records about 1.5 million distinct CDR3 sequences, under 55% of them present only once.

The source material was blood. This chain connects TRBV7-2 to TRBJ1-2; D remains unclear. This sequence originates from a woman aged 18-35 years in good health. CDR3 residues: CASSSRVQTPNYGYTF. The CDR3 bases are TGTGCCAGCAGCTCCCGAGTACAGACCCCTAACTATGGCTACACCTTC.